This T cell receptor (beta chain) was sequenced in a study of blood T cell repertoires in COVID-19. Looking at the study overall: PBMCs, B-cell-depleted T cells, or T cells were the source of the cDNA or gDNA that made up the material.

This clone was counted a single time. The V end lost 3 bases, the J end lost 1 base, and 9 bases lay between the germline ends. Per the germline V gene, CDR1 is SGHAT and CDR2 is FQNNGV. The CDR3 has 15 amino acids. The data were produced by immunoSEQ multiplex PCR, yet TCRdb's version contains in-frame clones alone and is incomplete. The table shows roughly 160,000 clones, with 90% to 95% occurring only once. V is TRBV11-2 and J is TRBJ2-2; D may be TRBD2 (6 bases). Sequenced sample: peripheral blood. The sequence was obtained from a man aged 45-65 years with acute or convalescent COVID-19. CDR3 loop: CASSLRRENTGELFF. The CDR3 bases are TGTGCCAGCAGCTTGAGGCGGGAGAACACCGGGGAGCTGTTTTTT.